These T cell receptor beta chains were read from a single sample in a study of blood T cell repertoires in COVID-19. Some clones are missing from TCRdb's copy, which holds only in-frame ones; the method was immunoSEQ multiplex PCR. The sample lists around 76,000 clones; roughly 89% were seen once. Sequencing used peripheral blood. The receptor set was obtained from a man between 60 and 75 years old with acute or convalescent COVID-19. The CDR3 runs from the conserved cysteine through the conserved F or W. D genes are given only for firm matches. The size entry is marked missing in some rows and otherwise reads once, few, many or a size class.

j_call d_call v_call clone_size cdr3_aa cdr3_nt
TRBJ2-3 NA TRBV18 NA CASSLTRETDTQYF TGTGCCAGCTCACTAACTAGGGAGACAGATACGCAGTATTTT
TRBJ2-5 TRBD2 TRBV5-6 NA CASSFPGGAYQETQYF TGTGCCAGCAGCTTCCCCGGGGGGGCGTACCAAGAGACCCAGTACTTC
TRBJ2-3 TRBD1 TRBV7-9 NA CASSFDRADDTQYF TGTGCCAGCAGCTTCGACAGGGCGGATGATACGCAGTATTTT
TRBJ2-3 NA TRBV3-1/TRBV3-2 NA CASSQARLASDTQYF TGTGCCAGCAGCCAAGCCCGGCTAGCCTCAGATACGCAGTATTTT
TRBJ1-2 NA TRBV6-1 NA CASSDQSANYGYTF TGTGCCAGCAGTGATCAGTCAGCTAACTATGGCTACACCTTC
TRBJ2-1 NA TRBV5-6 NA CASTYLSYNEQFF TGTGCCAGCACCTACCTTTCCTACAATGAGCAGTTCTTC
TRBJ2-2 TRBD1 TRBV9 NA CASSTRDRGLRFSGELFF TGTGCCAGCAGCACCCGGGACAGGGGGCTGAGGTTCAGCGGGGAGCTGTTTTTT
TRBJ2-3 NA TRBV12-5 NA CASGPRAALDTQYF TGTGCTAGTGGCCCCAGGGCAGCGCTGGATACGCAGTATTTT
TRBJ2-2 TRBD2 TRBV5-1 NA CASSLAGSSGRWTGELFF TGCGCCAGCAGCTTGGCCGGGAGTAGCGGGAGATGGACCGGGGAGCTGTTTTTT
TRBJ2-7 NA TRBV6-5 NA CASRPEPRRYEQYF TGTGCCAGCAGGCCCGAACCCAGGAGGTACGAGCAGTACTTC
TRBJ2-3 NA TRBV6-1 once CASSEARVTDTQYF TGTGCCAGCAGTGAAGCGAGGGTCACAGATACGCAGTATTTT
TRBJ2-5 TRBD2 TRBV5-1 NA CASSLLGFGLAGQETQYF TGCGCCAGCAGCTTGTTGGGTTTTGGACTAGCGGGCCAAGAGACCCAGTACTTC
TRBJ1-6 NA TRBV5-1 NA CASSLRRGNSPLHF TGCGCCAGCAGCTTGAGACGGGGAAATTCACCCCTCCACTTT
TRBJ1-3 TRBD1 TRBV5-5 NA CASSLFGQGGGNTIYF TGTGCCAGCAGCTTATTTGGACAGGGCGGCGGAAACACCATATATTTT
TRBJ1-2 NA TRBV2 NA CASNQEGYGYTF TGTGCCAGCAATCAGGAGGGCTATGGCTACACCTTC
TRBJ2-5 TRBD1 TRBV5-4 once CASRKGQIQETQYF TGTGCCAGCAGGAAGGGACAGATCCAAGAGACCCAGTACTTC
TRBJ1-2 TRBD1 TRBV18 NA CASSPPGQGRYGYTF TGTGCCAGCTCACCACCGGGACAGGGAAGATATGGCTACACCTTC
TRBJ2-1 TRBD2 TRBV5-1 NA CASSLFSSGNNEQFF TGCGCCAGCAGCTTGTTTTCTAGCGGTAACAATGAGCAGTTCTTC
TRBJ1-3 TRBD1 TRBV2 NA CASLEGTGFGGNTIYF TGTGCCAGCCTCGAAGGGACAGGGTTTGGTGGAAACACCATATATTTT
TRBJ2-3 TRBD2 TRBV5-6 NA CASSLELAERTDTQYF TGTGCCAGCAGCTTGGAGCTAGCGGAGCGCACAGATACGCAGTATTTT
TRBJ2-3 TRBD2 TRBV10-2 few CASRGASGGTDTQYF TGCGCCAGCAGAGGGGCTAGCGGGGGCACAGATACGCAGTATTTT
TRBJ1-5 NA TRBV28 once CASRNQGNSNQPQHF TGTGCCAGCAGAAATCAGGGCAATAGCAATCAGCCCCAGCATTTT
TRBJ1-2 NA TRBV5-1 NA CASSGRDYGYTF TGCGCCAGCAGCGGTCGGGACTATGGCTACACCTTC
TRBJ2-3 TRBD2 TRBV7-9 NA CASNLLAGATDTQYF TGTGCCAGCAACCTACTAGCGGGAGCAACAGATACGCAGTATTTT
TRBJ1-2 NA TRBV5-1 NA CASSLDSGQGRGYTF TGCGCCAGCAGCTTGGATTCTGGGCAGGGCCGGGGCTACACCTTC
TRBJ1-1 TRBD1 TRBV9 once CASSAGQGIAEAFF TGTGCCAGCAGCGCCGGACAGGGGATCGCTGAAGCTTTCTTT
TRBJ1-4 NA TRBV5-1 NA CASSSTQGLGEKLFF TGCGCCAGCAGCTCAACTCAGGGTTTAGGCGAAAAACTGTTTTTT
TRBJ1-1 NA TRBV18 NA CASSTGGPMNTEAFF TGTGCCAGCTCCACGGGGGGCCCCATGAACACTGAAGCTTTCTTT
TRBJ1-2 NA TRBV7-2 NA CASSLGEIYGYTF TGTGCCAGCAGCCTAGGGGAGATCTATGGCTACACCTTC
TRBJ1-2 NA TRBV24-1 once CATSDLSRVRGYTF TGTGCCACCAGTGATTTGTCCAGGGTACGAGGCTACACCTTC
TRBJ2-7 TRBD1 TRBV19 NA CASSIEYRGFSYEQYF TGTGCCAGTAGTATAGAATACAGGGGCTTCTCCTACGAGCAGTACTTC
TRBJ2-6 NA TRBV18 NA CASSPRADGAGANVLTF TGTGCCAGCTCACCACGGGCAGATGGCGCCGGGGCCAACGTCCTGACTTTC
TRBJ1-1 NA TRBV19 NA CASTKLDIGTEAFF TGTGCCAGTACGAAATTGGACATCGGCACTGAAGCTTTCTTT